This T cell receptor beta chain was captured in a study of blood T cells in healthy people across ages. Overall study context: With template switching, about one barcoded beta molecule was captured per two T cells.

A sample-barcoded 5' primer and a J-beta primer mix were used in a second PCR of roughly 6 to 12 cycles. Every cDNA was tagged by a template-switch adaptor with 12 random nucleotides. Via MiXCR, TCRdb re-called the 5' RACE reads, giving one row per CDR3 protein. The sample records under 950,000 distinct CDR3 sequences, 20% to 25% being singletons. The germline gives CDR1 MNHEY, CDR2 SVGAGI. The CDR3 is 13 amino acids. V was trimmed by 10 bases and J by 1 base, leaving 13 bases between them. The table lists this clonotype with a few counts. The antigen is unknown. Study-level findings and limits: Samples with more naive T cells showed higher observed beta diversity.

The chain combines TRBV6-5 with TRBJ2-5, with D maybe TRBD2 (5 bases). The sample was blood. The origin of this receptor is a man between 65 and 85 years old in good health. The CDR3 sequence is CATAASGQETQYF. CDR3 DNA sequence: TGTGCCACCGCGGCAAGCGGCCAAGAGACCCAGTACTTC.